What follows describes a single TCR beta chain. Its target is not known. For TCRbeta, the library was prepared with unique molecular identifiers. Via MiXCR, TCRdb re-called the PCR reads, giving one row per CDR3 protein. The data hold about 420,000 distinct CDR3 sequences, with 15% to 20% observed a single time. The entry originates in a study of T-cell reconstitution after alpha-beta-depleted transplantation in children. V was shortened by 4 bases and J by 2 bases, with 12 bases between the two germline ends. Germline lookup yields CDR1 SGHRS and CDR2 YFSETQ. This CDR3 is built from 14 residues. Study-level findings and limits: The study reportedly traced alpha-beta T cells about two months after transplant to several hundred expanded graft clones. Newly produced T cells mostly provided counts and TCRbeta diversity after one year, as hyperexpanded clones declined. In some patients, recipient T cells and intrathymic progenitors surviving conditioning explained high day-60 diversity.

This sequence was found in a boy younger than two who had a stem cell transplant for Wiskott-Aldrich syndrome, so the T cells may come from the graft donor. The chain links TRBV5-1 to TRBJ2-5; either TRBD1 or TRBD2 may supply D (5 bases each). The sequencing here drew on PBMCs, mostly from graft donor cells, taken 360 days after TCRalphabeta/CD19-depleted stem cell transplant. This CDR3 reads CASSRDGQQETQYF. For the CDR3, the DNA is TGCGCCAGCAGCCGGGACGGGCAGCAAGAGACCCAGTACTTC. Full variable domain (rest looked up from reference TRBV5-1 and TRBJ2-5): KAGVTQTPRYLIKTRGQQVTLSCSPISGHRSVSWYQQTPGQGLQFLFEYFSETQRNKGNFPGRFSGRQFSNSRSEMNVSTLELGDSALYLCASSRDGQQETQYFGPGTRLLVL.